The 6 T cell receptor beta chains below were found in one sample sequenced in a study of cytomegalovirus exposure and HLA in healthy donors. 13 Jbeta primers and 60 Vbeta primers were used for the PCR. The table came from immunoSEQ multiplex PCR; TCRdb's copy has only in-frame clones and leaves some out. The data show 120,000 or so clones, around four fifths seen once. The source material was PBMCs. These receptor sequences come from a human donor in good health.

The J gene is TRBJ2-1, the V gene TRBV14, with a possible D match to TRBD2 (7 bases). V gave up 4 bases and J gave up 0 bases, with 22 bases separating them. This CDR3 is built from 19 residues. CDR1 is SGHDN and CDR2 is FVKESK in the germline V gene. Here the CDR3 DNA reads TGTGCCAGCAGCCCTGGGGGTGGGGGGGCGGATAGCTCCTACAATGAGCAGTTCTTC. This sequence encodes CASSPGGGGADSSYNEQFF. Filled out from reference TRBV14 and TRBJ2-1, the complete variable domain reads EAGVTQFPSHSVIEKGQTVTLRCDPISGHDNLYWYRRVMGKEIKFLLHFVKESKQDESGMPNNRFLAERTGGTYSTLKVQPAELEDSGVYFCASSPGGGGADSSYNEQFFGPGTRLTVL.

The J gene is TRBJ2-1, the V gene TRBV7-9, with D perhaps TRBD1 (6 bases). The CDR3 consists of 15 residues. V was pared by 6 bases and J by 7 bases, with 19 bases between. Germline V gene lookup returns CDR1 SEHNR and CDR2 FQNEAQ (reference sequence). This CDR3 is CASSYNRAADNEQFF. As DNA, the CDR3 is TGTGCCAGCAGTTATAACAGGGCCGCCGATAATGAGCAGTTCTTC.

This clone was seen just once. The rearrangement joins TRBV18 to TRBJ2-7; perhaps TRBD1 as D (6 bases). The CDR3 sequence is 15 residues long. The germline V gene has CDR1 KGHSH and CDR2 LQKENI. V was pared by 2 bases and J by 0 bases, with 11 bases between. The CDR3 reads CASSPNRASSYEQYF. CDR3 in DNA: TGTGCCAGCTCACCAAACAGGGCCAGCTCCTACGAGCAGTACTTC.

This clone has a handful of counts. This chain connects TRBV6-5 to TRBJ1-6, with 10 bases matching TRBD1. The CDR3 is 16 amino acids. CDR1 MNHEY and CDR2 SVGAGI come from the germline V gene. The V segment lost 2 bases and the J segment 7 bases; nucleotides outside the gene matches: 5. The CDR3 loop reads CASSYEGQGRNSPLHF. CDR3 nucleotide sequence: TGTGCCAGCAGTTACGAGGGACAGGGGAGAAATTCACCCCTCCACTTT.

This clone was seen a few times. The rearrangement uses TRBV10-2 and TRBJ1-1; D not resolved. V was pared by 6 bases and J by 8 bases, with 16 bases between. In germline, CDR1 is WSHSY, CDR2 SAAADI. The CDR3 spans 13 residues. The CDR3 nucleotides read TGCGCCAGCAGCCCCCGGACCCCGGGAGAAGCTTTCTTT. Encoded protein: CASSPRTPGEAFF.

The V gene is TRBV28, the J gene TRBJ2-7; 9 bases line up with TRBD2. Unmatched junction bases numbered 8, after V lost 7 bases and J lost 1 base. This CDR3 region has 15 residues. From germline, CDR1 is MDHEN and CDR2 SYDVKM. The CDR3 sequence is CASTHSSGVSYEQYF. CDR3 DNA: TGTGCCAGCACCCACTCTAGCGGGGTGTCCTACGAGCAGTACTTC.